The T cell receptor beta chain under discussion was sequenced for a study of blood T cell repertoires in COVID-19. At the level of the study: Acute-phase and convalescent COVID-19 samples originated in the United States, Italy and Spain. The cDNA or gDNA used as material had been derived from T cells, B-cell-depleted T cells, or PBMCs.

CDR1 is LNHDA and CDR2 is SQIVND in the germline V gene (reference sequence). The CDR3 loop spans 18 amino acids. V was clipped by 3 bases and J by 3 bases; unmatched bases: 17. Authors' analysis steps: From reference gene primer amplification, estimates of nucleated cell counts were derived. The protocol was immunoSEQ multiplex PCR, while the TCRdb copy is restricted to in-frame clones and leaves out a portion. V, J and clone size reflect that table, while D and trimming were determined from the DNA. Of about 16,000 clones in the sample, around 90% are singletons; the top ten hold around 12%. The receptor was derived from a human donor in a cohort sampled during active COVID-19. Sample: peripheral blood. The chain joins TRBV19 to TRBJ2-7; 7 bases agree with TRBD1. This chain's CDR3 is CASSIRPAPGQRYYEQYF. CDR3 sequence (DNA): TGTGCCAGTAGTATCCGCCCCGCGCCGGGACAGCGTTACTACGAGCAGTACTTC.